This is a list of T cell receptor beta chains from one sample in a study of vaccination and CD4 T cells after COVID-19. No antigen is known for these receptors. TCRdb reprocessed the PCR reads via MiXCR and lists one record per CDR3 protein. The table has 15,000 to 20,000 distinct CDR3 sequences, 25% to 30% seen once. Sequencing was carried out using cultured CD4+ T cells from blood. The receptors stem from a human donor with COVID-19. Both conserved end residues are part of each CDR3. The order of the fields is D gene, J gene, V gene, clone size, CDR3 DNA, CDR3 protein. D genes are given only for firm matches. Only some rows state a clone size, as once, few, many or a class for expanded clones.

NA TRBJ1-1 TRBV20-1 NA TGCAGTGCTAGAGATCGAAGGGGGGGAGGGAACACTGAAGCTTTCTTT CSARDRRGGGNTEAFF
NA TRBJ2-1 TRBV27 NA TGTGCCAGCAGACCCTATCCCCCGCTACACAATGAGCAGTTCTTC CASRPYPPLHNEQFF
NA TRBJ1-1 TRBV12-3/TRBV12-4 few TGTGCCAGTCGAGAAAAGACCACTACTTCAACTCAATTT CASREKTTTSTQF
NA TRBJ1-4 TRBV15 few TGTGCCACCAGCAGCGGGGAGACAAAAGGGCCCGAAAAACTGTTTTTT CATSSGETKGPEKLFF
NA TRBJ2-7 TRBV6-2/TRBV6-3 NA TGTGCCAGCAGTCCTACAAAGACAGCGGTCTACGAGCAGTACTTC CASSPTKTAVYEQYF
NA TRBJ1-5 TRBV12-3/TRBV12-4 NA TGTGCCAGCAGTCACGATTATAGCAATCAGCCCCAGCATTTT CASSHDYSNQPQHF
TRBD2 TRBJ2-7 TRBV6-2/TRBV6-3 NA TGTGCCAGCAGAGATCTAGCGGAGACACCCTACGAGCAGTACTTC CASRDLAETPYEQYF
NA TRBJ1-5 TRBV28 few TGTGCCAGCAACCCCGGGACAAATAGCAATCAGCCCCAGCATTTT CASNPGTNSNQPQHF
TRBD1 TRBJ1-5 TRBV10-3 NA TGTGCCATCAGTGAGCGAAGCGGACAGGGGTTAGGCAATCAGCCCCGGCATTTT CAISERSGQGLGNQPRHF
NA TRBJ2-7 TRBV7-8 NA TGTGCCAGCAGCTTAGGATTAGGGAACGAGCAGTACTTC CASSLGLGNEQYF
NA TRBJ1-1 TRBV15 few TGTGCCACCAGCAGACAACCATCGTCGGGTGAAGCTTTCTTT CATSRQPSSGEAFF
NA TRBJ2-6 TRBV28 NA TGTGCCAGCAGTTCGCCGGGGGCTGGGGCCAACGTCCTGACTTTC CASSSPGAGANVLTF
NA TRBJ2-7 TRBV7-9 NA TGTGCCAGCAGCTATAGGGTTGGGGCGGGCGCCTACGAGCAGTACTTC CASSYRVGAGAYEQYF
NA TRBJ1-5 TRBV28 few TGTGCCAGCCACACAGTCCTCAATCAGCCCCAGCATTTT CASHTVLNQPQHF
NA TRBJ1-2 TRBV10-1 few TGCGCCAGCAGCGAGAGAACCAGGAGCGGCTACACCTTC CASSERTRSGYTF
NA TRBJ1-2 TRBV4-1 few TGCGCCAGCAGCCAAGCAACAGGAAGCTATGGCTACACCTTC CASSQATGSYGYTF